The rows below give T cell receptor beta chains drawn from one sample of a study of blood T cell repertoires in COVID-19. The method was immunoSEQ multiplex PCR; TCRdb's version includes in-frame clones alone and lacks a portion of them. The table has roughly 270,000 clones, approximately 85% seen once. Material for sequencing was peripheral blood. The receptor source for this set is a man aged 50-60 years with active or convalescent COVID-19. Both conserved end residues are part of each CDR3. D genes are given only for firm matches. Only part of the rows carry a size: once, few, many, or a class if the clone is expanded.

CDR3 protein | CDR3 DNA | V gene | D gene | clone size | J gene
CASSLSGGPNTEAFF | TGTGCCAGCAGTCTATCAGGGGGGCCTAACACTGAAGCTTTCTTT | TRBV28 | TRBD1 | - | TRBJ1-1
CASSVGGTTSGSNEQFF | TGTGCCAGCAGCGTAGGAGGTACAACTAGCGGGAGCAATGAGCAGTTCTTC | TRBV9 | TRBD2 | - | TRBJ2-1
CAWSVVNRGSEQYF | TGTGCCTGGAGTGTCGTCAACAGGGGCAGCGAGCAGTACTTC | TRBV30 | TRBD1 | - | TRBJ2-7
CASEGGEWSNQPQHF | TGTGCCAGCGAGGGGGGGGAATGGAGCAATCAGCCCCAGCATTTT | TRBV6-6 | - | few | TRBJ1-5
CASSPQGYGYTF | TGTGCCAGCAGCCCCCAGGGTTATGGCTACACCTTC | TRBV7-8 | - | - | TRBJ1-2
CASSSDRAGNTIYF | TGTGCCAGCAGCTCTGACAGGGCTGGAAACACCATATATTTT | TRBV5-5 | TRBD1 | - | TRBJ1-3
CASSPSLEGGYGYTF | TGTGCCAGCAGCCCGAGCTTGGAGGGAGGCTATGGCTACACCTTC | TRBV11-1 | - | - | TRBJ1-2
CAGLSVAGSTDTQYF | TGTGCCGGCCTCTCGGTAGCGGGGAGCACAGATACGCAGTATTTT | TRBV30 | TRBD2 | - | TRBJ2-3
CASSGPRTGGMLETQYF | TGTGCCAGCAGCGGACCCCGGACAGGGGGCATGTTGGAGACCCAGTACTTC | TRBV9 | TRBD1 | - | TRBJ2-5
CASSFGGSSSYEQYF | TGTGCCAGCAGCTTCGGGGGGTCCAGCTCCTACGAGCAGTACTTC | TRBV7-2 | TRBD2 | - | TRBJ2-7
CASSLGQGLAKNIQYF | TGTGCCAGCAGCTTAGGACAGGGACTAGCCAAAAACATTCAGTACTTC | TRBV11-2 | - | - | TRBJ2-4
CAWSTGTGGFEAFF | TGTGCCTGGAGTACCGGGACAGGGGGCTTTGAAGCTTTCTTT | TRBV30 | TRBD1 | - | TRBJ1-1
CASSPSPRGGVNQPQHF | TGTGCCAGCAGTCCCTCCCCCCGCGGAGGGGTAAATCAGCCCCAGCATTTT | TRBV28 | - | - | TRBJ1-5
CASSLALATPPYEQYF | TGCGCCAGCAGCTTGGCTCTAGCGACCCCCCCCTACGAGCAGTACTTC | TRBV5-1 | - | - | TRBJ2-7
CASSQDRRGGETQYF | TGCGCCAGCAGCCAAGATCGGCGAGGGGGAGAGACCCAGTACTTC | TRBV4-3 | - | - | TRBJ2-5
CASKQPGTANTEAFF | TGTGCCAGCAAACAACCGGGGACAGCGAACACTGAAGCTTTCTTT | TRBV7-9 | TRBD1 | - | TRBJ1-1
CSVAQRWDQGSSYEQYF | TGCAGCGTCGCTCAGAGGTGGGACCAGGGGTCCTCCTACGAGCAGTACTTC | TRBV29-1 | - | - | TRBJ2-7
CASSLVRTSGNYEQYF | TGTGCCAGCAGCTTAGTCCGGACTAGCGGGAACTACGAGCAGTACTTC | TRBV11-2 | TRBD2 | - | TRBJ2-7
CASSFSGFSFDTQYF | TGTGCCAGCAGCTTTAGCGGGTTCTCTTTCGATACGCAGTATTTT | TRBV7-2 | TRBD2 | - | TRBJ2-3
CASSISPYNQPQHF | TGTGCCAGTAGTATAAGCCCGTACAATCAGCCCCAGCATTTT | TRBV19 | - | once | TRBJ1-5
CSVEAGRGGIDEQFF | TGCAGCGTTGAAGCGGGGCGGGGAGGGATCGATGAGCAGTTCTTC | TRBV29-1 | TRBD2 | - | TRBJ2-1
CASSLGRRENEQYF | TGTGCCAGCAGTCTCGGGCGGAGGGAAAACGAGCAGTACTTC | TRBV28 | - | - | TRBJ2-7
CASLRTGGSYNEQFF | TGTGCCAGCCTAAGGACGGGAGGATCCTACAATGAGCAGTTCTTC | TRBV7-9 | TRBD2 | - | TRBJ2-1
CASSYGRGSAYEQYF | TGTGCCAGCAGCTATGGTCGCGGGAGTGCCTACGAGCAGTACTTC | TRBV13 | TRBD2 | - | TRBJ2-7
CASSIDRGFNQPQHF | TGTGCCAGTAGTATCGACAGGGGGTTCAATCAGCCCCAGCATTTT | TRBV19 | TRBD1 | - | TRBJ1-5
CASSARGRGGVYNSPLHF | TGTGCCAGCAGCGCCAGGGGGCGCGGGGGGGTTTATAATTCACCCCTCCACTTT | TRBV28 | TRBD1 | once | TRBJ1-6
CASSVGRTAGGTNEKLFF | TGTGCCAGCAGTGTGGGCCGGACAGCTGGTGGGACTAATGAAAAACTGTTTTTT | TRBV2 | - | - | TRBJ1-4
CASSPSRTLDEQFF | TGTGCCAGCTCACCATCGAGAACCCTCGATGAGCAGTTCTTC | TRBV18 | - | - | TRBJ2-1
CASSSPGQGTGELFF | TGTGCCAGCAGTTCCCCGGGACAGGGTACCGGGGAGCTGTTTTTT | TRBV28 | TRBD1 | - | TRBJ2-2
CAWSRFKTNGAPLHF | TGTGCCTGGAGTCGATTTAAGACAAATGGTGCACCCCTCCACTTT | TRBV30 | - | - | TRBJ1-6
CASSLAGQGSEKLFF | TGCGCCAGCAGCTTGGCCGGACAGGGGTCTGAAAAACTGTTTTTT | TRBV5-1 | TRBD1 | - | TRBJ1-4
CASKERDRVGYTF | TGTGCCAGCAAGGAACGGGACAGGGTCGGCTACACCTTC | TRBV2 | TRBD1 | few | TRBJ1-2
CASSYSRGGSQPQHF | TGTGCCAGCAGTTACTCGAGGGGGGGGTCTCAGCCCCAGCATTTT | TRBV6-2/TRBV6-3 | - | - | TRBJ1-5
CASRGRLAEATQYF | TGTGCCAGCAGGGGGAGACTGGCCGAAGCGACCCAGTACTTC | TRBV7-2 | - | - | TRBJ2-5
CASSLMGSPLHF | TGTGCCAGCAGCTTAATGGGCTCACCCCTCCACTTT | TRBV7-2 | - | - | TRBJ1-6
CASSARQGALYGYTF | TGTGCCAGCAGCGCCCGACAGGGAGCCTTATATGGCTACACCTTC | TRBV9 | TRBD1 | - | TRBJ1-2
CSVRTSGNNEQFF | TGCAGCGTTAGGACTAGCGGGAACAATGAGCAGTTCTTC | TRBV29-1 | TRBD2 | once | TRBJ2-1
CASSYSTGGLTNSPLHF | TGTGCCAGCAGCTACTCGACAGGGGGACTGACTAATTCACCCCTCCACTTT | TRBV5-4 | TRBD1 | few | TRBJ1-6
CAAGTGVYEQYF | TGTGCCGCCGGGACAGGGGTCTACGAGCAGTACTTC | TRBV6-5 | TRBD1 | - | TRBJ2-7
CASSLVGQGPLNYGYTF | TGTGCCAGCAGCTTGGTAGGACAGGGCCCCCTAAACTATGGCTACACCTTC | TRBV5-5 | TRBD1 | - | TRBJ1-2
CASSLGSSGGNTIYF | TGCGCCAGCAGCTTGGGATCTTCGGGGGGAAACACCATATATTTT | TRBV5-1 | - | - | TRBJ1-3
CASSEAHGGTQYF | TGTGCCAGCAGTGAAGCGCACGGGGGAACGCAGTATTTT | TRBV2 | - | - | TRBJ2-3
CASSEGVLGPNGEQYF | TGTGCCAGCAGTGAAGGTGTCCTGGGCCCTAACGGCGAGCAGTACTTC | TRBV2 | - | - | TRBJ2-7